This T cell receptor beta chain was identified in a study of shared clonotypes between healthy human individuals. About the study: Ranging from 18 to 49 in age, donors were two women and a few men. Study findings and constraints: Between a handful of donors, naive CD4 clonotypes were shared at a level of approximately 5%.

CDR1 is MGHRA, CDR2 YSYEKL, per germline. This CDR3 is built from 16 residues. Losses at the gene ends were 2 bases for V and 2 bases for J; bases not matched to a gene: 2. This clone was recorded only once. The antigen is undetermined. The authors divided CD4+ cells into CD45RA+ naive and CD45RA-negative memory subsets. As handled by the study authors: Quality scores were absent from the junction-only immunoSEQ sequences, so filtering differed. The protocol was immunoSEQ multiplex PCR, while the TCRdb copy is restricted to in-frame clones and leaves out a portion. V and J calls and clone size follow that table, whereas D and trimming were derived from the DNA. The sample has a few million clones, 93% seen once; the top ten hold approximately 0.4%.

The J gene is TRBJ2-1, the V gene TRBV4-1, with TRBD2 matching 11 bases. Sequencing was done on a sample of naive CD4+ T cells from PBMCs. Subset described: CD45RA+ positively selected. The TCR originated in a man younger than 35 in good health. Some clones in this sample may be carry-over from other donors' samples. In DNA form, the CDR3 reads TGCGCCAGCAGCCAATTTAGCGGGAGGGCCTACAATGAGCAGTTCTTC. It codes for CASSQFSGRAYNEQFF.